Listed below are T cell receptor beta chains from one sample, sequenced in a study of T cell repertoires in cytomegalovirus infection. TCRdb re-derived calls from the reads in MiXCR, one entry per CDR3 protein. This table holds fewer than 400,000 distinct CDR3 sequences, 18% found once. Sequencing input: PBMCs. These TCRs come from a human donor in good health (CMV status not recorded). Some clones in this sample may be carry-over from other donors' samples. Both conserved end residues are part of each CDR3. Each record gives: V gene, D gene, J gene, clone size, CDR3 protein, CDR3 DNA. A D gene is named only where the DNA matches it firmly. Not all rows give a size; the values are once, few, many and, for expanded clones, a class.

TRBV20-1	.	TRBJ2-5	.	CSAPKGETQYF	TGCAGTGCTCCGAAGGGGGAGACCCAGTACTTC
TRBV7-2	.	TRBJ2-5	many	CASSLLGRSQETQYF	TGTGCCAGCAGCTTATTGGGCAGAAGCCAAGAGACCCAGTACTTC
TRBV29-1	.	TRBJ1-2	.	CSVSEDYGYTF	TGCAGCGTTTCCGAGGACTATGGCTACACCTTC
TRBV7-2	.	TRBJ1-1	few	CASSLIGAETEAFF	TGTGCCAGCAGCTTAATAGGGGCGGAGACTGAAGCTTTCTTT
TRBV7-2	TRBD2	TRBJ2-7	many	CASSPWGGFYEQYF	TGTGCCAGCAGCCCCTGGGGGGGTTTTTACGAGCAGTACTTC
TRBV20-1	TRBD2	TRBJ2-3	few	CSASATSGDLNTDTQYF	TGCAGTGCTAGTGCGACTAGCGGAGACCTAAACACAGATACGCAGTATTTT
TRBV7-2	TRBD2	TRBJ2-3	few	CASSGGLADTQYF	TGTGCCAGCAGTGGCGGACTAGCAGATACGCAGTATTTT
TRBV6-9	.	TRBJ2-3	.	CASSYPSDTQYF	TGTGCCAGCAGTTATCCCTCCGATACGCAGTATTTT
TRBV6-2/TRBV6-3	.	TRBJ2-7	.	CASRASSYEQYF	TGTGCCAGCCGTGCTAGCTCCTACGAGCAGTACTTC
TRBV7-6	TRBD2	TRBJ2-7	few	CASSLGPSGISYEQYF	TGTGCCAGCAGCTTAGGTCCTAGCGGGATCTCCTACGAGCAGTACTTC
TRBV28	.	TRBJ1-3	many	CASSYIIHPPPGRLSGNTIYF	TGTGCCAGCAGCTATATTATCCACCCCCCCCCTGGACGTCTCTCTGGAAACACCATATATTTT
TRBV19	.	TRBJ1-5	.	CASSPRHVHSDQPQHF	TGTGCCAGTAGTCCCCGACACGTACATAGCGATCAGCCCCAGCATTTT
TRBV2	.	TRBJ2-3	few	CASSSLPRDTQYF	TGTGCCAGCAGTTCACTTCCCCGGGATACGCAGTATTTT
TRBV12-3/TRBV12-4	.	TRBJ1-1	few	CASSFFRDTEAFF	TGTGCCAGCAGTTTTTTCAGGGACACTGAAGCTTTCTTT
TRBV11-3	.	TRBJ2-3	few	CASSAKRATDTQYF	TGTGCCAGCAGTGCGAAGAGGGCCACAGATACGCAGTATTTT
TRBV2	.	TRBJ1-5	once	CASSENRDNQPQHF	TGTGCCAGCAGTGAAAACAGGGATAATCAGCCCCAGCATTTT
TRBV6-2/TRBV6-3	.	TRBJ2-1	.	CASTTWRLLQNEQFF	TGTGCCAGCACCACCTGGAGGCTACTACAGAATGAGCAGTTCTTC
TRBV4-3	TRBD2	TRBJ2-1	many	CASSTRPGLAGDEQFF	TGCGCCAGCAGCACGCGCCCGGGACTAGCGGGAGATGAGCAGTTCTTC
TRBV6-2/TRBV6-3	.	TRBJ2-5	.	CATQLQRPETQYF	TGTGCCACCCAGTTACAGCGGCCCGAGACCCAGTACTTC
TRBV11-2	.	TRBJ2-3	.	CASRTSTDTQYF	TGTGCCAGCAGGACTAGCACAGATACGCAGTATTTT
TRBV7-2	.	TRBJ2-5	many	CASSLAPLILSIQETQYF	TGTGCCAGCAGCTTAGCCCCTCTCATCCTTAGTATCCAAGAGACCCAGTACTTC
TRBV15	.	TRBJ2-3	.	CATSSLGGTDTQYF	TGTGCCACCAGCAGCCTAGGTGGCACAGATACGCAGTATTTT
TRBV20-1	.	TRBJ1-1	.	CSVNRNTEAFF	TGCAGTGTCAACAGGAACACTGAAGCTTTCTTT
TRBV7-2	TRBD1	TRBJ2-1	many	CASSFSGGPTGRGNEQFF	TGTGCCAGCAGCTTTTCCGGAGGCCCGACAGGGAGAGGCAATGAGCAGTTCTTC
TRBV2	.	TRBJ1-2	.	CASSGLGPYGYTF	TGTGCCAGCAGTGGGCTCGGGCCCTATGGCTACACCTTC
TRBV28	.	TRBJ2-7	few	CASSLSDQGPDYEQYF	TGTGCCAGCAGTTTGTCGGACCAGGGGCCCGACTACGAGCAGTACTTC
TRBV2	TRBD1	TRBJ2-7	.	CASRPQGAKQYF	TGTGCCAGCAGACCTCAGGGGGCCAAGCAGTACTTC
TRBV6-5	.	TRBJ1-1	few	CASSYSSRRNTEAFF	TGTGCCAGCAGTTACTCGAGCAGGAGGAACACTGAAGCTTTCTTT
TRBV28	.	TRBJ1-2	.	CASSSGLSMATNYGYTF	TGTGCCAGCAGTTCCGGACTTTCCATGGCTACTAACTATGGCTACACCTTC
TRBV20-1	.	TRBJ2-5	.	CSRSAQQTQYF	TGCAGTCGAAGCGCACAACAGACCCAGTACTTC
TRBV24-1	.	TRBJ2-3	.	CATSDRAGTQYF	TGTGCCACCAGTGATCGGGCAGGTACGCAGTATTTT
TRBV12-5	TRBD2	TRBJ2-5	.	CASVRAGEHPDRLQETQYF	TGTGCTAGTGTCAGGGCGGGAGAACACCCCGACCGTTTACAAGAGACCCAGTACTTC
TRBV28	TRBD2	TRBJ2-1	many	CASSLSSSGKNNEQFF	TGTGCCAGCAGTTTGAGCTCTAGCGGTAAGAACAATGAGCAGTTCTTC
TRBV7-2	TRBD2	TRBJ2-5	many	CASSFWTRGETQYF	TGTGCCAGCAGCTTTTGGACTAGAGGCGAGACCCAGTACTTC
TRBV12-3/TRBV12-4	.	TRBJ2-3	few	CASSFGQPVTDTQYF	TGTGCCAGCAGTTTCGGTCAGCCCGTCACAGATACGCAGTATTTT
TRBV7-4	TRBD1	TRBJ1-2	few	CASSKGTGSNYGYTF	TGTGCCAGCAGCAAAGGGACAGGGTCTAACTATGGCTACACCTTC
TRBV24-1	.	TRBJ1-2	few	CATSDFGGGGYTF	TGTGCCACCAGTGATTTTGGGGGAGGCGGCTACACCTTC
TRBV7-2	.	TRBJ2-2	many	CASRYRRNTGELFF	TGTGCCAGCAGGTACCGGAGAAACACCGGGGAGCTGTTTTTT
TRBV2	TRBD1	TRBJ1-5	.	CASSGTGGQPQHF	TGTGCCAGCAGTGGGACAGGGGGACAGCCCCAGCATTTT
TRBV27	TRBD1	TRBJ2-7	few	CASSLAQGAKQYF	TGTGCCAGCAGTTTAGCACAGGGGGCGAAGCAGTACTTC
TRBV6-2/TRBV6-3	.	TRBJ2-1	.	CASSRRTDYNEQFF	TGTGCCAGCAGCCGCAGGACAGACTACAATGAGCAGTTCTTC
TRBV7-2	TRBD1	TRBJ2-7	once	CASSPTGTGAQEQYF	TGTGCCAGCAGCCCCACCGGGACAGGGGCTCAGGAGCAGTACTTC